This TCR beta chain is drawn from a study of T cells in women clearing cervical HPV infection. The overall study: Controls gave blood once infection was undetectable; cases at lesion identification. Case blood was drawn a median approximately five months after lesion detection.

About this clone itself: Its specificity is not known. The read is 3 residues too short to cover the CDR3 end, so that end is filled in from the germline J gene.

Trimming left V 11 bases short and J 0 bases short, with 11 bases between. This CDR3 region has 13 residues. The germline CDR1 and CDR2 sequences are ENHRY and SYGVKD. Study results and limitations: T-cell numbers per sample were unknown and may explain richness differences.

Here immunoSEQ multiplex PCR was the method, and the copy in TCRdb shows in-frame clones only, minus some. Here the sample table reports over 30,000 clones. Sample: blood buffy coat. This rearrangement joins TRBV10-3 to TRBJ2-1; weak D call: TRBD1 (6 bases). The source of this sequence is a woman between 18 and 69 years old with a cervical HPV16 infection that either progressed to CIN3+ or cleared (not recorded which). Here the CDR3 reads CAVQGSSYNEQFF. The sequenced part of the CDR3 DNA is TGTGCCGTACAGGGTAGCTCCTACAATGAG.